The TCR beta chain described here comes from a study of blood T cells in healthy people across ages. This clonotype has at least ten counts. The target antigen is unknown. Points from the study as a whole: The long-lived group displayed more naive CD4+ cells, plus higher diversity, than the aged donors did.

CDR3 size: 14 residues. CDR1 and CDR2 (germline): SQVTM, ANQGSEA. V gave up 3 bases and J gave up 0 bases, with 11 bases separating them. Drawn from each donor were around 9.1 milliliters of peripheral blood. Sample-barcoded 5' priming and a J-beta primer mix drove a second PCR of roughly 7 to 11 cycles. Each cDNA molecule was tagged by a template-switch adaptor that had 12 random nucleotides. MiXCR, applied by TCRdb to the 5' RACE reads, yields one record per CDR3 protein. The data hold some 1.5 million distinct CDR3 sequences, with 28% observed a single time. This rearrangement joins TRBV29-1 to TRBJ2-5; D might be TRBD2 (6 bases). Source material: blood. This clonotype was obtained from a woman aged 25 to 39 in good health. CDR3 region: CSVEGSGYQETQYF. The CDR3, as DNA: TGCAGCGTTGAGGGCAGCGGGTACCAAGAGACCCAGTACTTC.